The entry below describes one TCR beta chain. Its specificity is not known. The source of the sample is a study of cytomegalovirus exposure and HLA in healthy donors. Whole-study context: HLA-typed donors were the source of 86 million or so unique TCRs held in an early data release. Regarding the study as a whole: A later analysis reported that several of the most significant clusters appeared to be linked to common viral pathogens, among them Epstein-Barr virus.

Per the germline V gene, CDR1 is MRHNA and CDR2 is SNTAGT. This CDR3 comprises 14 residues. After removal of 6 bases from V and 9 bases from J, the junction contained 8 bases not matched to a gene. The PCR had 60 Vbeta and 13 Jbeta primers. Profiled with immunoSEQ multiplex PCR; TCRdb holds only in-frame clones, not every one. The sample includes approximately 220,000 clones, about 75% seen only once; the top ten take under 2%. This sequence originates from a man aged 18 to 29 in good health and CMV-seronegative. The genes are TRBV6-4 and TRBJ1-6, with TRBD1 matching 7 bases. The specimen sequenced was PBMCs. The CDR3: CASRATGDASPLHF. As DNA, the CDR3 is TGTGCCAGCAGAGCAACAGGGGATGCTTCACCCCTCCACTTT.